These 23 T cell receptor beta chains were sequenced from one sample in a study of blood T cells in healthy people across ages. A sample-barcoded 5' primer and a J-beta primer mix were used in a second PCR of about 7 to 12 cycles. MiXCR, applied by TCRdb to the 5' RACE reads, yields one record per CDR3 protein. The sample comprises about 830,000 distinct CDR3 sequences, around 62% of which are singletons, and 28% rests with the top ten. Sequenced sample: blood. These receptor sequences come from a man aged 30-40 years in good health.

The chain combines TRBV25-1 with TRBJ1-2; the D gene is possibly TRBD1 (5 bases). Trimming pared 3 bases from V and 5 bases from J, leaving 13 bases between. This CDR3 is 14 amino acids long. Germline CDR1 reads MGHDK; CDR2 reads SYGVNS. The CDR3 coding sequence is TGTGCCAGCAGTGATTCCGGGACCTATTATGGCTACACCTTC. Protein sequence: CASSDSGTYYGYTF.

This clonotype was counted a single time. The chain's CDR3 is CAWSVVNEQFF. CDR3 coding DNA: TGTGCCTGGAGTGTTGTAAATGAGCAGTTCTTC. This chain joins TRBV30 and TRBJ2-1; D is undetermined. This CDR3 region has 11 residues. Germline CDR1 and CDR2: GTSNPN and SVGIG (reference sequence). Trimming removed 0 bases from V and 7 bases from J, with 4 bases in between.

This clonotype was seen more than once but under ten times. The chain links TRBV5-1 to TRBJ2-7; 7 bases map to TRBD1. The V gene's germline CDR1 is SGHRS and CDR2 YFSETQ. V was pared by 0 bases and J by 3 bases, with 6 bases of the junction left unmatched. There are 15 residues in the CDR3. The CDR3 loop is CASSLEGASYYEQYF. The CDR3, as DNA: TGCGCCAGCAGCTTGGAGGGGGCCAGTTACTACGAGCAGTACTTC.

V gene TRBV4-3 combines with J gene TRBJ2-2; D remains unclear. The CDR3 consists of 16 residues. The V gene's germline CDR1 is LGHNA and CDR2 YSLEER. With 1 base removed from V and 5 bases from J, the gap between germline ends came to 14 bases. CDR3 sequence reads: CASSQVPELRTGELFF. The DNA of the CDR3 is TGCGCCAGCAGCCAAGTCCCGGAACTACGAACCGGGGAGCTGTTTTTT.

V and J are TRBV6-4 and TRBJ2-1; 7 positions agree with TRBD1. Losses at the gene ends were 10 bases for V and 8 bases for J; bases not matched to a gene: 17. The germline gives CDR1 MRHNA, CDR2 SNTAGT. This CDR3 is built from 15 residues. CDR3 nucleotides: TGTGCCACAAGCCGACAGGGAAGTCCTTTCGATGAGCAGTTCTTC. As protein: CATSRQGSPFDEQFF.

The V gene is TRBV20-1, the J gene TRBJ2-7; no clear D gene. Germline loops: CDR1 DFQATT, CDR2 SNEGSKA (reference sequence). With 1 base removed from V and 1 base from J, the gap between germline ends came to 23 bases. This CDR3 has 18 amino acids. The CDR3 DNA reads as TGCAGTGCTAGAGCCCCCACCGGCGGCTCACTCGTTTCCTACGAGCAGTACTTC. It yields the protein CSARAPTGGSLVSYEQYF.

The chain combines TRBV6-4 with TRBJ1-2; D is unresolved. CDR3 length equals 13 residues. The V end lost 5 bases, the J end lost 8 bases, and 15 bases lay between the germline ends. Germline V gives CDR1 MRHNA, CDR2 SNTAGT. The CDR3 DNA follows: TGTGCCAGCAGTCTCGAAGGGCAAGGCGGCTACACCTTC. Protein product: CASSLEGQGGYTF.

This clonotype was observed a few times. The chain combines TRBV3-1 with TRBJ2-3; no definite D call. V was pared by 4 bases and J by 6 bases, with 5 bases between. The CDR3 totals 11 residues. Germline CDR1 and CDR2: LGHDT and YNNKEL (reference sequence). The CDR3 loop is CASSRSDTQYF. DNA of the CDR3: TGTGCCAGCAGCCGTTCGGATACGCAGTATTTT.

The chain couples TRBV4-3 to TRBJ1-5; no clear D. Germline V CDR1 and CDR2: LGHNA, YSLEER. This CDR3 region has 15 residues. Trimming took off 0 bases at V and 6 bases at J, with 12 bases between the two ends. CDR3 sequence: CASSQEHREGQPQHF. In DNA, the CDR3 is TGCGCCAGCAGCCAAGAACATAGGGAAGGTCAGCCCCAGCATTTT.

The chain recombines TRBV7-2 with TRBJ2-4, with D possibly being TRBD1 or TRBD2 (5 bases each). The closer fit of TRBJ2-7 to the DNA end suggests the J call may be wrong. This CDR3 contains 15 residues. The germline CDR1 and CDR2 sequences are SGHTA and FQGNSA. The CDR3 here is CASSLAQGRFYEQYF. In DNA form, the CDR3 reads TGTGCCAGCAGCTTAGCCCAGGGACGCTTCTACGAGCAGTACTTC.

This chain connects TRBV7-2 to TRBJ2-7; D may be TRBD1 or TRBD2 (5 bases each). The CDR3 is 16 residues long. Deletions cut 2 bases from V and 4 bases from J, with 18 bases between. Germline-derived CDR1 and CDR2 are SGHTA and FQGNSA. The CDR3 DNA is TGTGCCAGCAGCTTACCCCTCGCGGGTGGGGCTTACGAGCAGTACTTC. Translated, it gives CASSLPLAGGAYEQYF.

The chain is built from TRBV27 and TRBJ2-7; 8 positions match TRBD2. Trimming at V came to 10 bases and at J to 2 bases, leaving 10 bases not matched to a gene. The CDR3 covers 14 residues. Germline V CDR1 and CDR2: MNHEY, SMNVEV (reference sequence). In DNA form, the CDR3 reads TGTGCCACAGCATCAGCGGGAGACCCCTACGAGCAGTACTTC. As protein: CATASAGDPYEQYF.

Concerning this clonotype itself: A junction boundary mismatches the germline segment, possibly from a read error. The chain links TRBV5-1 to TRBJ2-3, with 10 bases aligning to TRBD2. CDR3 length: 16 residues. Germline lookup yields CDR1 SGHRS and CDR2 YFSETQ. DNA for the CDR3: TGCGCCGGCAGCATCCTAGCGGGGGTAGCCCCAGATACGCAGTATTTT. Its translation: CAGSILAGVAPDTQYF.

This clonotype was recorded many times. J is TRBJ2-4 and V is TRBV29-1, with D hard to call. The J call may be wrong; the DNA end is better matched by TRBJ2-7. The germline V gene encodes CDR1 SQVTM and CDR2 ANQGSEA. This CDR3 is 11 amino acids long. DNA for the CDR3: TGCAGCGTTGAAGAAGGCAACGAGCAGTACTTC. Protein: CSVEEGNEQYF.

J is TRBJ2-7 and V is TRBV28, with D unresolved. Germline V gives CDR1 MDHEN, CDR2 SYDVKM. This CDR3 is built from 14 residues. Trimming shortened V by 4 bases and J by 6 bases, and 16 bases separated the two germline ends. This CDR3 reads CASSSLESWGEQYF. For the CDR3, the DNA is TGTGCCAGCAGTTCCCTTGAGTCCTGGGGCGAGCAGTACTTC.

J is TRBJ2-1 and V is TRBV10-3; D may be TRBD1 (7 bases). The CDR3 consists of 16 residues. CDR1 is ENHRY and CDR2 is SYGVKD in the germline V gene. V lost 4 bases, J lost 5 bases, and 18 bases lay in between. The CDR3 coding sequence is TGTGCCATCAGTGTTAGTGACAGGGAGGTCGACAATGAGCAGTTCTTC. It is translated as CAISVSDREVDNEQFF.

This chain uses TRBV10-3 with TRBJ1-5; TRBD1 matches 7 bases. The ends lost 3 bases at V and 2 bases at J; junction bases unmatched: 4. The CDR3 spans 15 residues. From germline, CDR1 is ENHRY and CDR2 SYGVKD. The CDR3 bases are TGTGCCATCAGTGATCTCGGGACAGGCAATCAGCCCCAGCATTTT. Translation gives CAISDLGTGNQPQHF.

The chain recombines TRBV29-1 with TRBJ2-1; D is perhaps TRBD1 (5 bases). The V gene's germline CDR1 is SQVTM and CDR2 ANQGSEA. V lost 8 bases, J lost 4 bases, and 9 bases lay in between. This CDR3 region has 11 residues. The CDR3 protein is CSLKGYNEQFF. The CDR3 bases are TGCAGCTTGAAGGGGTACAATGAGCAGTTCTTC.

V usage is TRBV14 and J usage is TRBJ2-1, with D maybe TRBD1 (5 bases). Germline V gives CDR1 SGHDN, CDR2 FVKESK. V gave up 0 bases and J gave up 12 bases, with 9 bases separating them. This CDR3 comprises 12 residues. The CDR3 DNA is TGTGCCAGCAGCCAAGAAGGGGTAAGGCAGTTCTTC. Translated, it gives CASSQEGVRQFF.

This clonotype was detected a few times. The genes are TRBV12-3 or TRBV12-4 and TRBJ2-3; TRBD2 might be the D (5 bases). The CDR3 spans 14 residues. Between the trimmed V and J ends, which lost 0 bases and 4 bases, there was a span of 8 bases. This chain's CDR3 is CASSLAASPDTQYF. The CDR3 DNA reads TGTGCCAGCAGTTTAGCGGCTAGCCCAGATACGCAGTATTTT.

This chain connects TRBV2 to TRBJ2-7; unclear D gene. The J call is doubtful: the DNA matches TRBJ2-5 better. CDR3 length: 11 residues. CDR1 and CDR2 (germline): SNHLY, FYNNEI. CDR3 in amino acids: CASEYGETQYF. For the CDR3, the DNA is TGTGCCAGCGAGTATGGAGAGACCCAGTACTTC.

The rearrangement uses TRBV12-3 or TRBV12-4 and TRBJ2-7, with D possibly matching TRBD2 (5 bases). The CDR3 has 15 residues. Trimming cost V 6 bases and J 3 bases, with 18 bases left between them. CDR3 sequence: CASSREGYSHYEQYF. The CDR3 DNA is TGTGCCAGCAGCCGAGAGGGTTACAGCCACTACGAGCAGTACTTC.

The chain joins TRBV20-1 to TRBJ2-1, with 8 bases matching TRBD2. Trimming cost V 3 bases and J 10 bases; bases outside gene matches: 14. Per germline, CDR1 DFQATT and CDR2 SNEGSKA (reference sequence). The CDR3 totals 15 residues. The CDR3 DNA sequence: TGCAGTGCTAGGGACAGCGGGGGCCCCCGACGGGAGCAGTTCTTC. Residues: CSARDSGGPRREQFF.